These 25 T cell receptor beta chains originate from one sample sequenced in a study of prognosis after radiotherapy for stage I lung cancer. Two-round multiplex PCR, the amplification method, yielded TCR beta CDR3 from genomic DNA. Round one of PCR was performed, and it used primers specific to each TRBV and TRBJ gene. MiXCR was run by TCRdb on the multiplex PCR reads, yielding one entry per CDR3 protein. The sample carries 14,000 or so distinct CDR3 sequences, around half recorded once. This specimen consisted of PBMCs, obtained before or after stereotactic body radiation therapy (not recorded which). Receptor source: a donor older than 45 with non-small cell lung cancer.

The table lists this clonotype with many counts. The CDR3 coding sequence is TGTGCCAGCTGGACGGGGGGAGATACGCAGTATTTT. This sequence encodes CASWTGGDTQYF. The chain recombines TRBV11-1 with TRBJ2-3; 7 positions match TRBD2. Germline CDR1 SGHAT, CDR2 FQDESV (reference sequence). CDR3 length: 12 amino acids. The V gene end was trimmed by 8 bases and the J gene end by 5 bases; junction bases not matched to a gene: 4.

This clonotype was detected many times. The V call is TRBV2, the J call TRBJ1-1; 11 nucleotides match TRBD1. This CDR3 region has 15 residues. Trimming at V came to 3 bases and at J to 8 bases, leaving 8 bases not matched to a gene. Looked up from germline, CDR1 is SNHLY and CDR2 is FYNNEI. Written as DNA, the CDR3 is TGTGCCAGCAGTGACCCCGGGACAGGGGGTCAGGAAGCTTTCTTT. Translating gives CASSDPGTGGQEAFF.

This clonotype has a single count. V and J are TRBV12-3 or TRBV12-4 and TRBJ2-7, with 9 bases aligning to TRBD1. V lost 6 bases, J lost 6 bases, and 9 bases stayed unmatched. The CDR3 spans 14 residues. DNA for the CDR3: TGTGCCAGCAGGATCGGACAGGGGATCGGCGAGCAGTACTTC. Encoded protein: CASRIGQGIGEQYF.

This clonotype was detected many times. CDR3 residues: CASNPTLLRGWDGYTF. CDR3 nucleotide sequence: TGTGCCAGCAATCCTACCCTCCTCAGGGGCTGGGATGGCTACACCTTC. The chain recombines TRBV7-8 with TRBJ1-2, with D possibly TRBD1 on 6 matching bases. The germline gives CDR1 SGHVS, CDR2 FQNEAQ. This CDR3 contains 16 residues. Trimming removed 7 bases at V and 6 bases at J, with 24 bases between.

The gene calls are TRBV6-2 or TRBV6-3 and TRBJ1-1; no definite D call. This CDR3 comprises 16 residues. Germline V CDR1 and CDR2: MNHEY, SVGEGT. V was clipped by 6 bases and J by 2 bases, with 19 bases between them. The CDR3 spells CASSHHAELINTEAFF. The CDR3 DNA follows: TGTGCCAGCAGCCACCATGCAGAGCTCATTAACACTGAAGCTTTCTTT.

The V and J genes are TRBV20-1 and TRBJ1-1; 8 positions match TRBD1. This CDR3 has 13 amino acids. Germline V gene sequence: CDR1 DFQATT, CDR2 SNEGSKA (reference sequence). Unmatched junction bases numbered 5, after V lost 5 bases and J lost 3 bases. The DNA for the CDR3 is TGCAGTGCTGTGCAGGGGGCGGACACTGAAGCTTTCTTT. Translated: CSAVQGADTEAFF.

On this clonotype itself: The likely explanation is a read error, given a far larger clone one base away. This chain joins TRBV6-5 and TRBJ1-2, with a possible D match to TRBD1 (5 bases). Germline assignment: CDR1 MNHEY and CDR2 SVGAGI. The CDR3 has 14 amino acids. V lost 8 bases to trimming and J lost 8 bases, with 21 bases between them. CDR3: CASGEAVGASGYTF. DNA for the CDR3: TGTGCCAGCGGTGAAGCAGTAGGGGCCTCGGGCTACACCTTC.

Points on this clonotype: Because it lacks the conserved phenylalanine or tryptophan at the end, this CDR3 is likely a read error. The V and J genes are TRBV2 and TRBJ2-7; 8 bases line up with TRBD1. In germline, CDR1 is SNHLY, CDR2 FYNNEI. The CDR3 spans 14 residues. The junction had 11 bases not matched to a gene; V was cut back by 10 bases and J by 3 bases. DNA of the CDR3: TGTGCCACCCTAGAGGACAGGGCCTACTACGAGCAGTACCTC. Protein product: CATLEDRAYYEQYL.

A remark on this clonotype: A much more abundant neighbour one base away suggests this may be a read error. The V gene is TRBV5-1, the J gene TRBJ2-4, with no clear D. The CDR3 spans 17 residues. Trimming took 0 bases from V and 0 from J, leaving 13 bases between them. Germline CDR1 and CDR2: SGHRS and YFSETQ. The CDR3 DNA reads TGCGCCAGCAGCTTGGGGGTTAACGCTGTAGCCAAAAACATTCAGTACTTC. Translating it yields CASSLGVNAVAKNIQYF.

This chain links TRBV3-1 with TRBJ1-1, with TRBD1 matching over 9 bases. V dropped 4 bases and J dropped 9; count of bases not matched to a gene: 9. This CDR3 has 14 amino acids. The germline gives CDR1 LGHDT, CDR2 YNNKEL (reference sequence). The CDR3 loop is CASSLFSGTGKAFF. CDR3 DNA sequence: TGTGCCAGCAGCCTATTCTCCGGGACAGGGAAAGCTTTCTTT.

This sequence joins TRBV3-1 and TRBJ2-5; D uncertain. Germline loops: CDR1 LGHDT, CDR2 YNNKEL (reference sequence). The CDR3 totals 12 residues. V was cut by 5 bases and J by 4 bases, with 8 bases left in between. CDR3 coding DNA: TGTGCCAGCAGCTTCCGTGGAGAGACCCAGTACTTC. Its translation: CASSFRGETQYF.

The V gene is TRBV12-3 or TRBV12-4, the J gene TRBJ2-7, with D possibly being TRBD1 (5 bases). Trimming stripped 1 base from V and 5 bases from J, with 6 bases between. The CDR3 length is 12 residues. This chain's CDR3 is CASSLGRDEQYF. Written as DNA, the CDR3 is TGTGCCAGCAGTTTAGGCAGGGACGAGCAGTACTTC.

This clonotype was observed at least ten times. J is TRBJ2-5 and V is TRBV20-1; tentatively, D is TRBD2 (6 bases). Germline CDR1 is DFQATT and CDR2 is SNEGSKA (reference sequence). Trimming took 2 bases from V and 1 from J, leaving 11 bases between them. This CDR3 is built from 14 residues. CDR3 coding DNA: TGCAGTGCTAGACTAGCGACTTCCCAAGAGACCCAGTACTTC. Its protein is CSARLATSQETQYF.

The chain uses TRBV7-2 and TRBJ1-3, with 7 nucleotides matching TRBD1. The CDR3 runs 12 residues. Germline V gives CDR1 SGHTA, CDR2 FQGNSA. Here the CDR3 DNA reads TGTGCGACTCAGGGGGCTGGAAACACCATATATTTT. It codes for CATQGAGNTIYF.

This clonotype has a count of ten or more. The gene calls are TRBV4-1 and TRBJ2-7, with 7 bases lining up with TRBD1. Germline CDR1 and CDR2: MGHRA and YSYEKL. There are 16 residues in the CDR3. Germline trimming cut 1 base from V and 3 bases from J; bases unmatched to any gene: 9. The CDR3 spells CASSQGDRLTHYEQYF. CDR3 DNA: TGCGCCAGCAGCCAAGGGGACAGATTGACCCACTACGAGCAGTACTTC.

Points on this clonotype: Sequence at one end of the junction differs from germline and may be a read error. V is TRBV19 and J is TRBJ2-2; 14 bases map to TRBD2. The CDR3 totals 19 residues. In germline, CDR1 is LNHDA, CDR2 SQIVND (reference sequence). The CDR3 spells CASSIRGLAGDLYTVELFF. DNA for the CDR3: TGTGCCAGCAGTATTCGGGGACTAGCGGGAGATCTGTACACCGTGGAGCTGTTTTTT.

This clonotype came up many times. This rearrangement joins TRBV11-3 to TRBJ2-5; TRBD2 aligns across 8 bases. The junction had 9 bases not matched to a gene; V was cut back by 4 bases and J by 2 bases. This CDR3 region has 16 residues. In germline, CDR1 is SGHNT, CDR2 YENEEA. CDR3 sequence (DNA): TGTGCCAGCAGCTCAGGGGCGGGGGGCGATCAAGAGACCCAGTACTTC. Translation: CASSSGAGGDQETQYF.

This clonotype rates as medium-sized. J is TRBJ1-2 and V is TRBV2; D gene uncertain. Per germline, CDR1 SNHLY and CDR2 FYNNEI. The V end was cut by 4 bases, the J end by 1 base, with 10 bases between. CDR3 length: 14 amino acids. CDR3 DNA sequence: TGTGCCAGCAGTGTAGCCCGGATTAACTATGGCTACACCTTC. Translation: CASSVARINYGYTF.

This clonotype turned up a few times. A read error may produce the germline difference seen at one junction end. The V call is TRBV6-1, the J call TRBJ2-2, with 7 bases aligning to TRBD1. The germline V gene has CDR1 MNHNS and CDR2 SASEGT. The CDR3 covers 15 residues. For the CDR3, the DNA is TGTGCCAGCAACCCTTCAGGGGGACAAACCGGGGAGATGTTTTTT. Residues: CASNPSGGQTGEMFF.

In its sample, this clonotype was seen many times. The chain links TRBV16 to TRBJ2-6; 11 nucleotides agree with TRBD1. Germline values: CDR1 KGHSY, CDR2 FQNENV. V dropped 2 bases and J dropped 2; count of bases not matched to a gene: 5. The CDR3 runs to 18 residues. The CDR3: CASSQPDRGQTGANVLTF. CDR3 sequence (DNA): TGTGCCAGCAGCCAACCGGACAGGGGGCAGACTGGGGCCAACGTCCTGACTTTC.

The chain carries TRBV6-1 and TRBJ1-5; D might be TRBD1 (5 bases). Trimming shortened V by 6 bases and J by 1 base, and 10 bases separated the two germline ends. The CDR3 loop spans 14 amino acids. Germline V CDR1 and CDR2: MNHNS, SASEGT. CDR3: CASRGWDSNQPQHF. Here the CDR3 DNA reads TGTGCCAGCAGGGGATGGGACAGCAATCAGCCCCAGCATTTT.

On this clonotype itself: As the CDR3 is not closed by the conserved phenylalanine or tryptophan, this likely results from a read error. The genes are TRBV9 and TRBJ2-6; D is unclear. The V gene lost 0 bases and the J gene lost 0 bases, with 13 bases spanning the gap. The CDR3 extends over 18 amino acids. Per the germline V gene, CDR1 is SGDLS and CDR2 is YYNGEE. CDR3 loop: CASSVVPVQISGANVLTS. CDR3 nucleotide sequence: TGTGCCAGCAGCGTAGTCCCGGTACAAATCTCTGGGGCCAACGTCCTGACTTCC.

The rearrangement uses TRBV11-2 and TRBJ2-1; 11 nucleotides agree with TRBD2. The CDR3 extends over 16 amino acids. CDR1 is SGHAT, CDR2 FQNNGV, per germline. J lost 3 bases, V lost 2 bases, and 3 bases had no gene match. CDR3: CASSLSLAGGYNEQFF. CDR3 DNA: TGTGCCAGCAGCTTATCTCTAGCGGGAGGCTACAATGAGCAGTTCTTC.

This chain connects TRBV12-3 or TRBV12-4 to TRBJ1-5, with D unresolved. This CDR3 contains 14 residues. The ends were cut back, 6 bases at V and 3 bases at J, with 12 bases in the middle. In DNA, the CDR3 is TGTGCCAGCAGGTCCCCCCGGGTCAATCAGCCCCAGCATTTT. It encodes CASRSPRVNQPQHF.

In its sample, this clonotype was seen many times. The chain employs TRBV20-1 and TRBJ2-5; 8 bases fit TRBD2. The CDR3 covers 12 residues. Trimming cost V 6 bases and J 3 bases; bases outside gene matches: 3. The germline CDR1 and CDR2 sequences are DFQATT and SNEGSKA (reference sequence). The CDR3 protein is CSAISGKETQYF. CDR3 nucleotide sequence: TGCAGTGCAATTAGCGGGAAAGAGACCCAGTACTTC.